This is a list of T cell receptor beta chains from one sample in a study of PD-1 blockade in classical Hodgkin lymphoma. Sequenced by immunoSEQ multiplex PCR; TCRdb stores in-frame clones only, minus some. The table lists 45,000 to 55,000 clones, about 80% of them singletons. The sample here was peripheral blood mononuclear cells (PBMCs), taken before the fourth cycle of nivolumab. Every receptor here comes from a human donor with classical Hodgkin lymphoma. Both conserved end residues are part of each CDR3. The D gene is left open where the match is weak. Clone size appears in some rows only: once, few, many, or a class for an expanded clone.

abundance,d_gene,j_gene,v_gene,CDR3aa,CDR3nt
-,-,TRBJ1-1,TRBV6-5,CAAQGEMNTEAFF,TGTGCCGCCCAGGGTGAGATGAACACTGAAGCTTTCTTT
-,TRBD1,TRBJ2-7,TRBV5-1,CASSWGTGGTYEQYF,TGCGCCAGCAGCTGGGGGACAGGGGGCACCTACGAGCAGTACTTC
once,-,TRBJ1-3,TRBV15,CATSRVGATGNTIYF,TGTGCCACCAGCAGAGTAGGGGCGACTGGAAACACCATATATTTT
few,-,TRBJ2-6,TRBV18,CASSPLGSGANVLTF,TGTGCCAGCTCACCACTGGGGAGTGGGGCCAACGTCCTGACTTTC
-,TRBD1,TRBJ2-7,TRBV6-5,CASSYWTGTGDYEQYF,TGTGCCAGCAGTTACTGGACCGGGACAGGGGACTACGAGCAGTACTTC
few,-,TRBJ2-7,TRBV28,CASSFPVRDVQKYF,TGTGCCAGCAGTTTTCCTGTTCGGGACGTCCAGAAGTACTTC
-,-,TRBJ1-1,TRBV27,CASSLRGSNTEAFF,TGTGCCAGCAGTTTGAGGGGATCTAACACTGAAGCTTTCTTT
-,TRBD2,TRBJ2-1,TRBV5-6,CASSRRLAGKDEQFF,TGTGCCAGCAGCCGGAGGTTAGCGGGAAAGGATGAGCAGTTCTTC
-,-,TRBJ1-1,TRBV5-1,CASSPSEGGTEAFF,TGCGCCAGCAGCCCCTCGGAAGGGGGCACTGAAGCTTTCTTT
-,-,TRBJ1-1,TRBV10-2,CASSQQGNTEAFF,TGCGCCAGCAGCCAACAGGGGAACACTGAAGCTTTCTTT
-,-,TRBJ2-3,TRBV5-5,CASSLEGHSTDTQYF,TGTGCCAGCAGCTTGGAGGGACACAGCACAGATACGCAGTATTTT
once,TRBD1,TRBJ2-5,TRBV9,CASSTGTASQEGQYF,TGTGCCAGCAGTACCGGGACAGCTTCACAAGAGGGCCAGTACTTC
-,TRBD2,TRBJ2-7,TRBV7-6,CASSRTAGGAYEQYF,TGTGCCAGCAGCCGCACAGCGGGAGGGGCCTACGAGCAGTACTTC
-,TRBD1,TRBJ2-1,TRBV11-3,CASSLDFGTGDNEQFF,TGTGCCAGCAGCTTAGATTTCGGGACAGGGGACAATGAGCAGTTCTTC
-,-,TRBJ1-5,TRBV2,CASSEIFFTNQDQPQHF,TGTGCCAGCAGTGAGATTTTCTTTACCAACCAAGATCAGCCCCAGCATTTT
-,-,TRBJ2-7,TRBV7-8,CASSLLGRTYEQYF,TGTGCCAGCAGCTTACTAGGGCGGACCTACGAGCAGTACTTC
-,TRBD2,TRBJ2-7,TRBV28,CATIGTSGDSSYEQYF,TGTGCCACCATCGGGACTAGCGGGGATAGCTCCTACGAGCAGTACTTC
-,-,TRBJ2-7,TRBV29-1,CSVGGRGDSYEQYF,TGCAGCGTTGGGGGCAGGGGCGACTCCTACGAGCAGTACTTC
-,-,TRBJ2-7,TRBV4-1,CASSQERGLPAFEQYF,TGCGCCAGCAGCCAAGAGCGAGGACTCCCGGCCTTCGAGCAGTACTTC
-,-,TRBJ2-7,TRBV28,CASGPGSAYEQYF,TGTGCCAGCGGGCCGGGATCCGCCTACGAGCAGTACTTC
-,TRBD2,TRBJ2-7,TRBV2,CASRTGTSGTYEQYF,TGTGCCAGCAGAACCGGGACTAGCGGAACCTACGAGCAGTACTTC
-,-,TRBJ2-3,TRBV18,CASSPLADTQYF,TGTGCCAGCTCACCACTCGCAGATACGCAGTATTTT
-,TRBD2,TRBJ2-5,TRBV28,CASSHGTSGLMAQYF,TGTGCCAGCAGTCACGGGACTAGCGGATTAATGGCCCAGTACTTC
-,TRBD2,TRBJ2-7,TRBV28,CASSTIRGTSGNEQYF,TGTGCCAGCAGTACCATCAGGGGGACTAGCGGGAACGAGCAGTACTTC
-,TRBD2,TRBJ2-7,TRBV15,CATSRSLSSGDEQYF,TGTGCCACCAGCAGGTCTCTCAGTAGCGGGGACGAGCAGTACTTC
-,-,TRBJ2-1,TRBV5-4,CASSLRTDNEQFF,TGTGCCAGCAGCTTGAGGACAGACAATGAGCAGTTCTTC
-,TRBD1,TRBJ2-5,TRBV7-8,CASSPRDRVSTGTQYF,TGTGCCAGCAGCCCCCGGGACAGGGTTTCGACGGGGACCCAGTACTTC
-,-,TRBJ2-7,TRBV6-1,CASGRGGTFHEQYF,TGTGCCAGCGGACGAGGAGGGACTTTCCACGAGCAGTACTTC
-,-,TRBJ1-1,TRBV28,CASINTQGTGDTEAFF,TGTGCCAGCATAAATACTCAGGGGACCGGGGACACTGAAGCTTTCTTT
-,TRBD1,TRBJ2-1,TRBV11-3,CASSLEGQGKQFF,TGTGCCAGCAGCTTAGAGGGACAGGGGAAGCAGTTCTTC
-,-,TRBJ1-4,TRBV19,CASSTRPAPNEKLFF,TGTGCCAGTAGTACTAGGCCCGCTCCCAATGAAAAACTGTTTTTT
-,TRBD2,TRBJ2-3,TRBV30,CAWSGLAGGVSTDTQYF,TGTGCCTGGTCTGGACTAGCGGGAGGGGTAAGCACAGATACGCAGTATTTT
-,-,TRBJ1-3,TRBV29-1,CSVEDHLASGNTIYF,TGCAGCGTTGAAGATCATCTAGCCTCTGGAAACACCATATATTTT
-,TRBD1,TRBJ2-1,TRBV9,CASSVGGGRYNEQFF,TGTGCCAGCAGCGTAGGAGGGGGCCGGTACAATGAGCAGTTCTTC
-,TRBD2,TRBJ2-2,TRBV18,CASSPQSSGRLIGELFF,TGTGCCAGCTCACCACAGTCTAGCGGGAGATTAATCGGGGAGCTGTTTTTT
-,TRBD2,TRBJ2-1,TRBV25-1,CASRYLREWDEQFF,TGTGCCAGCAGATACTTGCGGGAGTGGGATGAGCAGTTCTTC
-,-,TRBJ1-2,TRBV28,CASSLFGLGGYTF,TGTGCCAGCAGTTTATTCGGCCTCGGGGGCTACACCTTC
-,-,TRBJ1-6,TRBV5-1,CASSPRNVVRSSPLHF,TGCGCCAGCAGCCCCCGAAACGTGGTGAGGTCCTCACCCCTCCACTTT
few,-,TRBJ2-2,TRBV7-2,CASSLRVGTVKGTGELFF,TGTGCCAGCAGCTTACGGGTGGGGACCGTGAAGGGCACCGGGGAGCTGTTTTTT
-,TRBD2,TRBJ2-7,TRBV15,CATSRGPSGSYTMVSYEQYF,TGTGCCACCAGCAGAGGACCTAGCGGGAGTTATACTATGGTCTCCTACGAGCAGTACTTC
once,TRBD2,TRBJ2-2,TRBV7-2,CASSLEVSGSSAGELFF,TGTGCCAGCAGCTTAGAGGTTAGCGGGAGTTCCGCCGGGGAGCTGTTTTTT
-,-,TRBJ1-1,TRBV9,CASSVGGFTEAFF,TGTGCCAGCAGCGTAGGTGGGTTCACTGAAGCTTTCTTT
-,TRBD1,TRBJ2-5,TRBV11-2,CASSQEGGRGQETQYF,TGTGCCAGCAGCCAAGAAGGGGGCAGGGGCCAAGAGACCCAGTACTTC
-,-,TRBJ2-7,TRBV6-5,CASSYAPLDGIYEQYF,TGTGCCAGCAGTTACGCCCCCCTCGACGGGATCTACGAGCAGTACTTC
-,TRBD1,TRBJ2-7,TRBV5-1,CASSSKTGDYEQYF,TGCGCCAGCAGCTCGAAGACAGGGGACTACGAGCAGTACTTC
few,-,TRBJ2-1,TRBV21-1,CASSVRTGGSNEQFF,TGTGCCAGCAGCGTTCGGACAGGGGGGAGCAATGAGCAGTTCTTC
-,TRBD1,TRBJ1-3,TRBV28,CASSLDRGTGNTIYF,TGTGCCAGCAGCCTGGACAGGGGAACTGGAAACACCATATATTTT
-,TRBD1,TRBJ2-7,TRBV29-1,CSAEDRGSYEQYF,TGCAGCGCCGAGGACAGGGGGAGCTACGAGCAGTACTTC
few,-,TRBJ1-3,TRBV28,CASSPDGKGNTIYF,TGTGCCAGCAGCCCCGACGGAAAGGGAAACACCATATATTTT
few,TRBD2,TRBJ2-5,TRBV27,CASSRRGGAGDETQYF,TGTGCCAGCAGCCGACGGGGTGGAGCGGGAGATGAGACCCAGTACTTC
-,TRBD2,TRBJ2-7,TRBV27,CASSLGTSGRYEQYF,TGTGCCAGCAGTTTAGGGACTAGCGGGAGATACGAGCAGTACTTC
-,-,TRBJ1-2,TRBV28,CASSPSGANYGYTF,TGTGCCAGCAGTCCTTCGGGAGCCAACTATGGCTACACCTTC
-,-,TRBJ1-4,TRBV11-2,CASSLAWQGSEKLFF,TGTGCCAGCAGCTTAGCTTGGCAGGGTAGTGAAAAACTGTTTTTT
-,TRBD2,TRBJ2-1,TRBV7-2,CASSFTSGRGAYNEQFF,TGTGCCAGCAGCTTTACTAGCGGGAGGGGGGCCTACAATGAGCAGTTCTTC
-,-,TRBJ1-1,TRBV28,CASSFLDRTNTEAFF,TGTGCCAGCAGTTTCTTGGACAGAACGAACACTGAAGCTTTCTTT